This T cell receptor beta chain is drawn from a study of blood T cells in healthy people across ages. Overall study findings and caveats: While age rose, TCR beta diversity per million T cells dropped in a roughly linear way. One million T cells yielded diversity estimates that were considered underestimates.

This CDR3 has 15 amino acids. Germline V gene data show CDR1 as ENHRY and CDR2 as SYGVKD. Points on this clonotype: Its specificity is unknown. At one end the junction does not follow the germline gene, possibly because of a read error.

A J-beta primer mix and a sample-barcoded 5' primer were used in a second PCR of about 7 to 12 cycles. TCRdb reanalysed the 5' RACE reads using MiXCR and keeps one entry per CDR3 protein. The repertoire includes some 880,000 distinct CDR3 sequences, under 40% of them detected once, and over 10% sits in the top ten. The source material was blood. The chain carries TRBV10-3 and TRBJ2-3, with D maybe TRBD2 (6 bases). This TCR derives from a man aged 18 to 35 in good health. CDR3 amino acids: CATSEVGEGTDTQYF. CDR3 bases: TGTGCCACCAGTGAGGTCGGGGAGGGCACAGATACGCAGTATTTT.